The 15 T cell receptor beta chains presented below share a single source sample, sequenced in a study of blood T cell repertoires in COVID-19. Some clones are missing from TCRdb's copy, which holds only in-frame ones; the method was immunoSEQ multiplex PCR. The sample has over 200,000 clones, around 82% seen once. What was sequenced was peripheral blood. These receptors came from a woman aged 40-49 years with active or convalescent COVID-19.

The chain carries TRBV4-1 and TRBJ1-5; D is unclear. V lost 4 bases and J 0 bases, leaving 10 bases between the germline ends. The CDR3 sequence is 15 residues long. CDR1 and CDR2 from the germline V gene are MGHRA and YSYEKL. The CDR3 bases are TGCGCCAGCAGCCTGCGACATTATAGCAATCAGCCCCAGCATTTT. Its protein product is CASSLRHYSNQPQHF.

V and J are TRBV19 and TRBJ2-3; D may be TRBD1 (5 bases). The CDR3 totals 15 residues. Germline CDR1 LNHDA, CDR2 SQIVND (reference sequence). V lost 4 bases and J 0 bases, leaving 11 bases between the germline ends. The CDR3 DNA reads TGTGCCAGTAGTAGCGGACACTTTAGCACAGATACGCAGTATTTT. Translated, it gives CASSSGHFSTDTQYF.

J is TRBJ2-1 and V is TRBV19; possible D gene TRBD2, 6 bases. Germline loops: CDR1 LNHDA, CDR2 SQIVND (reference sequence). The CDR3 contains 13 residues. V was trimmed by 5 bases and J by 4 bases, leaving 9 bases between them. CDR3 sequence reads: CASSRLVYNEQFF. As DNA, the CDR3 is TGTGCCAGTAGTCGACTAGTGTACAATGAGCAGTTCTTC.

The chain joins TRBV18 to TRBJ1-1, with D perhaps matching TRBD1 (5 bases). CDR3 length equals 15 residues. Germline V gives CDR1 KGHSH, CDR2 LQKENI. Trimming took off 2 bases at V and 6 bases at J, with 16 bases between the two ends. CDR3 DNA: TGTGCCAGCTCACCAATGAAAAGGGGAATTGCTGAAGCTTTCTTT. Encoded protein: CASSPMKRGIAEAFF.

The chain has TRBV28 and TRBJ1-1, with 11 bases aligning to TRBD1. The V gene end was trimmed by 10 bases and the J gene end by 3 bases; junction bases not matched to a gene: 10. Per germline, CDR1 MDHEN and CDR2 SYDVKM. The CDR3 has 15 residues. CDR3 residues: CATTRGGQGDTEAFF. The CDR3, as DNA: TGTGCCACCACACGCGGGGGACAGGGGGACACTGAAGCTTTCTTT.

The chain combines TRBV27 with TRBJ1-2, with D uncertain. CDR1 is MNHEY, CDR2 SMNVEV, per germline (reference sequence). V dropped 4 bases and J dropped 2 bases, with 14 bases sitting between them. This CDR3 spans 15 amino acids. In DNA, the CDR3 is TGTGCCAGCAGTTCGTACACGCTGCCCAACTATGGCTACACCTTC. Encoded protein: CASSSYTLPNYGYTF.

V usage is TRBV19 and J usage is TRBJ1-4; no definite D call. This CDR3 contains 16 residues. V lost 2 bases to trimming and J lost 4 bases, with 14 bases between them. Germline V gene lookup returns CDR1 LNHDA and CDR2 SQIVND (reference sequence). CDR3 in DNA: TGTGCCAGTAGTATACAGGAGTACGGGATTAATGAAAAACTGTTTTTT. Its translation is CASSIQEYGINEKLFF.

This clone came up once. This chain uses TRBV7-6 with TRBJ1-1, with D unresolved. Germline CDR1 SGHVS, CDR2 FNYEAQ. Trimming stripped 2 bases from V and 1 base from J, with 11 bases between. The CDR3 has 15 amino acids. The CDR3 coding sequence is TGTGCCAGCAGCTTATTGGGCAGCAGGAACACTGAAGCTTTCTTT. It specifies CASSLLGSRNTEAFF.

This chain connects TRBV6-5 to TRBJ2-5, with TRBD2 identical over 7 bases. CDR3 length: 12 residues. V shed 7 bases and J 4 bases; nucleotides not matched to a gene: 3. Germline CDR1 MNHEY, CDR2 SVGAGI. This CDR3 reads CASIGGGETQYF. The CDR3 bases are TGTGCCAGCATTGGCGGGGGAGAGACCCAGTACTTC.

In nucleotides, the CDR3 is TGTGCCAGCAGTTCCGGGACAGGCTATTTTTATGGCTACACCTTC. This gives the protein CASSSGTGYFYGYTF. This chain links TRBV6-5 with TRBJ1-2; 8 nucleotides match TRBD1. Trimming took 4 bases from V and 5 from J; bases not matched to a gene: 9. The length of the CDR3 is 15 residues. The germline V gene has CDR1 MNHEY and CDR2 SVGAGI.

The chain recombines TRBV10-3 with TRBJ2-4; 8 nucleotides line up with TRBD1. The CDR3 covers 14 residues. Germline trimming cut 6 bases from V and 8 bases from J; bases unmatched to any gene: 9. Germline values: CDR1 ENHRY, CDR2 SYGVKD. CDR3: CAISRTRGQDIQYF. DNA of the CDR3: TGTGCCATCAGCCGTACCAGGGGGCAAGACATTCAGTACTTC.

This chain joins TRBV7-9 and TRBJ2-5; 9 bases align to TRBD1. The CDR3 length is 14 residues. The germline V gene has CDR1 SEHNR and CDR2 FQNEAQ (reference sequence). The V gene end was trimmed by 4 bases and the J gene end by 5 bases; junction bases not matched to a gene: 5. The CDR3 is CASSSTGGAETQYF. The CDR3 DNA sequence: TGTGCCAGCAGCTCCACAGGGGGCGCGGAGACCCAGTACTTC. The full variable domain, completed using reference TRBV7-9 and TRBJ2-5, is DTGVSQNPRHKITKRGQNVTFRCDPISEHNRLYWYRQTLGQGPEFLTYFQNEAQLEKSRLLSDRFSAERPKGSFSTLEIQRTEQGDSAMYLCASSSTGGAETQYFGPGTRLLVL.

The V and J genes are TRBV2 and TRBJ2-2; maybe TRBD1 (6 bases). There are 14 residues in the CDR3. Trimming shortened V by 7 bases and J by 0 bases, and 9 bases separated the two germline ends. CDR1 and CDR2 from the germline V gene are SNHLY and FYNNEI. Here the CDR3 DNA reads TGTGCCAGCATCTGGACAGCGAACACCGGGGAGCTGTTTTTT. It yields the protein CASIWTANTGELFF.

The J gene is TRBJ2-5, the V gene TRBV5-3; 7 bases fit TRBD2. TRBV5-3 carries the ORF label, with uncertain function. The V gene end was trimmed by 4 bases and the J gene end by 7 bases; junction bases not matched to a gene: 7. The CDR3 length is 13 residues. The CDR3: CARSRGGRVTQYF. Here the CDR3 DNA reads TGTGCCAGAAGCCGCGGCGGGAGAGTGACCCAGTACTTC.

Here the CDR3 reads CASSQGGRTGELFF. CDR3 DNA: TGTGCCAGCAGCCAAGGGGGCAGGACCGGGGAGCTGTTTTTT. This sequence joins TRBV3-1 (or the pseudogene TRBV3-2) and TRBJ2-2; a weak D match, TRBD1 (5 bases). The germline V and J ends were trimmed by 1 base and 5 bases, with 8 bases remaining between them. CDR1 and CDR2 (germline): LGHDT, YNNKEL (reference sequence). CDR3 size: 14 residues.